This TCR beta chain came from a study of shared clonotypes between healthy human individuals. Study-wide findings and caveats: Estimated richness values were generally larger in naive subsets than in memory subsets.

The V segment lost 7 bases and the J segment 1 base; nucleotides outside the gene matches: 6. The CDR3 consists of 15 residues. CDR1 and CDR2 from the germline V gene are SNHLY and FYNNEI. Here immunoSEQ multiplex PCR was the method, and the copy in TCRdb shows in-frame clones only, minus some. The sample contains over a million clones, 75% to 80% of which appear only once. CD4+ cells were split into CD45RA+ naive and CD45RA-negative memory subsets. In the case of this clone: The antigen is undetermined.

The sequencing input was memory CD4+ T cells from PBMCs. The subset denotes: CD45RA-negative fraction. The J gene is TRBJ2-3, the V gene TRBV2; 9 positions match TRBD2. The TCR comes from a man between 18 and 29 years old in good health. Some clones in this sample may be carry-over from other donors' samples. CDR3 protein: CASTRGLARTDTQYF. In nucleotides, the CDR3 is TGTGCCAGCACCCGAGGACTAGCGCGCACAGATACGCAGTATTTT.